Given below is one TCR beta chain in context. Patients in Seattle were enrolled during active infection, then followed longitudinally. Per the study methods: From reference gene primer amplification, estimates of nucleated cell counts were derived. Libraries were prepared by immunoSEQ multiplex PCR; TCRdb keeps only in-frame clonotypes and omits some of them. The V and J calls and clone size were taken over from that table, and D and trimming were inferred from the DNA. The sample includes about 170,000 clones, 86% of them seen just once. The data are from a study of blood T cell repertoires in COVID-19. Whole-study context: Samples came from the United States, Italy and Spain, spanning acute and convalescent COVID-19. Sources were T cells, B-cell-depleted T cells, or PBMCs; the material itself was cDNA or gDNA.

Germline V lookup: CDR1 GTSNPN, CDR2 SVGIG (reference sequence). With 0 bases removed from V and 7 bases from J, the gap between germline ends came to 9 bases. This CDR3 has 13 amino acids. The chain employs TRBV30 and TRBJ1-4; D uncertain. Sequencing input: peripheral blood. The receptor's source is a woman aged 55-69 years with COVID-19, enrolled during active disease. CDR3 sequence (DNA): TGTGCCTGGAGTGTACTGGAGGGTGAAAAACTGTTTTTT. Protein sequence: CAWSVLEGEKLFF.